This paragraph covers one T cell receptor beta chain sequence. This entry belongs to a study of T cell changes during pregnancy in multiple sclerosis. Clones were read by immunoSEQ multiplex PCR, and TCRdb kept only the in-frame ones, dropping some. Here the sample spans about 39,000 clones, approximately 81% being singletons. The CDR3 extends over 17 amino acids. The germline V gene encodes CDR1 SGHTA and CDR2 FQGNSA. The V gene end was trimmed by 2 bases and the J gene end by 9 bases; junction bases not matched to a gene: 15. The material sequenced was CD4+ T cells from peripheral blood mononuclear cells, taken before pregnancy. The receptor was derived from a female donor with multiple sclerosis, enrolled in a pregnancy study. This rearrangement joins TRBV7-2 to TRBJ2-7; 11 bases fit TRBD2. This CDR3 reads CASSLRPTGTSGVRQYF. The DNA of the CDR3 is TGTGCCAGCAGCTTAAGACCTACCGGGACTAGCGGTGTTAGGCAGTACTTC. Based on the CDR3 plus reference TRBV7-2 and TRBJ2-7, the full variable domain is GAGVSQSPSNKVTEKGKDVELRCDPISGHTALYWYRQSLGQGLEFLIYFQGNSAPDKSGLPSDRFSAERTGGSVSTLTIQRTQQEDSAVYLCASSLRPTGTSGVRQYFGPGTRLTVT.